This T cell receptor beta chain emerged from a study of CD4+ T cells in melanoma. Only one count was recorded for this clone. The antigen is unknown. Using immunoSEQ multiplex PCR, the repertoire was profiled, and TCRdb retains in-frame clones only, with some absent. This table has under 10,000 clones, roughly 80% appearing once. General study findings and limits: Reportedly, melanoma neoantigen-specific CD4+ T cells showed varied differentiation states. A reported correlation linked neoantigen-specific CD4+ T cells to CD8+, macrophage and B cell function.

Sequenced material: cells from a culture (not recorded whether cultured in vitro). The clonotype originates from a human donor with melanoma.

In nucleotides, the CDR3 is TGTGCCAGCAGCCCCGACCTTCGGGAGACCCAGTACTTC. It encodes CASSPDLRETQYF. This chain connects TRBV7-9 to TRBJ2-5; D not certain. The length of the CDR3 is 13 residues. Between the trimmed V and J ends, which lost 5 bases and 5 bases, there was a span of 12 bases. Germline lookup yields CDR1 SEHNR and CDR2 FQNEAQ (reference sequence).